These 30 T cell receptor beta chains were sequenced from one sample in a study of graft-versus-host responses after intestinal transplantation. Profiled with immunoSEQ multiplex PCR; TCRdb holds only in-frame clones, not every one. The table records around 90,000 clones, 85% to 95% of them present only once. Their target antigens are unknown. The source material was unstimulated CD8+ T cells sorted from spleen or lymph node cells, sampled before intestinal transplant. All receptors come from a human donor who received an intestinal transplant.

The CDR3 nucleotides are TGTGCCAGCAGCGTAGGGGGACAGTTCAATCAGCCCCAGCATTTT. Its translation: CASSVGGQFNQPQHF. This chain uses TRBV9 with TRBJ1-5; 7 bases line up with TRBD1. With V trimmed by 0 bases and J by 3 bases, 3 bases remained unmatched. There are 15 residues in the CDR3. From germline, CDR1 is SGDLS and CDR2 YYNGEE.

This chain uses TRBV5-1 with TRBJ1-2, with 10 bases matching TRBD1. CDR3 length: 17 amino acids. Trimming removed 6 bases from V and 0 bases from J; junction bases left unmatched: 11. CDR1 and CDR2 from the germline V gene are SGHRS and YFSETQ. The CDR3 is CASTGPGQGTANYGYTF. The CDR3 region has the DNA TGCGCCAGCACCGGTCCGGGACAGGGGACGGCTAACTATGGCTACACCTTC. Full variable domain (remainder filled in from reference TRBV5-1 and TRBJ1-2): KAGVTQTPRYLIKTRGQQVTLSCSPISGHRSVSWYQQTPGQGLQFLFEYFSETQRNKGNFPGRFSGRQFSNSRSEMNVSTLELGDSALYLCASTGPGQGTANYGYTFGSGTRLTVV.

The chain links TRBV27 to TRBJ2-7; 7 bases agree with TRBD2. The germline V gene has CDR1 MNHEY and CDR2 SMNVEV (reference sequence). This CDR3 comprises 15 residues. After removal of 3 bases from V and 6 bases from J, the junction contained 11 bases not matched to a gene. The CDR3 DNA follows: TGTGCCAGCAGTTTGGGGTGGCGGGAGAACGGCGAGCAGTACTTC. Protein sequence: CASSLGWRENGEQYF.

The rearrangement uses TRBV9 and TRBJ2-2; 10 bases fit TRBD2. The CDR3 is 16 residues long. Germline-derived CDR1 and CDR2 are SGDLS and YYNGEE. Trimming removed 1 base from V and 4 bases from J; junction bases left unmatched: 4. CDR3 DNA sequence: TGTGCCAGCAGCGTAAGCGGGGGGGCACTCACCGGGGAGCTGTTTTTT. Its translation: CASSVSGGALTGELFF.

The chain recombines TRBV7-2 with TRBJ2-4, with TRBD2 identical over 12 bases. Germline values: CDR1 SGHTA, CDR2 FQGNSA. V lost 8 bases to trimming and J lost 5 bases; unmatched junction nucleotides: 7. This CDR3 has 15 amino acids. The CDR3 spells CASSTSGGPQNIQYF. The DNA of the CDR3 is TGTGCCAGCTCCACTAGCGGGGGGCCCCAAAACATTCAGTACTTC.

The rearrangement uses TRBV27 and TRBJ1-2; 7 bases line up with TRBD1. The germline gives CDR1 MNHEY, CDR2 SMNVEV (reference sequence). V trimming: 6 bases; J trimming: 3 bases; junction bases outside the gene matches: 7. The CDR3 spans 14 residues. CDR3 region: CASSGEGADYGYTF. CDR3 bases: TGTGCCAGCAGCGGTGAGGGGGCAGACTATGGCTACACCTTC.

V usage is TRBV7-6 and J usage is TRBJ2-3; 7 bases align to TRBD2. The CDR3 contains 13 residues. Unmatched junction bases numbered 8, after V lost 8 bases and J lost 6 bases. Looked up from germline, CDR1 is SGHVS and CDR2 is FNYEAQ. The CDR3 is CASGSMGGDTQYF. CDR3 bases: TGTGCCAGCGGCTCAATGGGAGGGGATACGCAGTATTTT. Using reference TRBV7-6 and TRBJ2-3 for the parts outside the CDR3, the full variable domain is GAGVSQSPRYKVTKRGQDVALRCDPISGHVSLYWYRQALGQGPEFLTYFNYEAQQDKSGLPNDRFSAERPEGSISTLTIQRTEQRDSAMYRCASGSMGGDTQYFGPGTRLTVL.

The count of this clone is one. The rearrangement uses TRBV2 and TRBJ2-5, with TRBD1 matching over 9 bases. TRBJ2-7 matches the DNA end more closely, so the J call is doubtful. From germline, CDR1 is SNHLY and CDR2 FYNNEI. CDR3 length: 14 amino acids. The CDR3 loop reads CASSRTGDSYEQYF. Here the CDR3 DNA reads TGTGCCAGCAGTCGGACAGGGGACTCCTACGAGCAGTACTTC.

This clone was counted between two and nine times. The rearrangement links TRBV29-1 to TRBJ1-4, with 10 bases lining up with TRBD1. The CDR3 extends over 15 amino acids. After removal of 4 bases from V and 0 bases from J, the junction contained 2 bases not matched to a gene. The germline V gene encodes CDR1 SQVTM and CDR2 ANQGSEA. The CDR3 nucleotides are TGCAGCGTTGGGGACAGGGGAGCAACTAATGAAAAACTGTTTTTT. The encoded protein is CSVGDRGATNEKLFF.

The chain has TRBV29-1 and TRBJ2-1; 11 bases match TRBD2. The germline V gene encodes CDR1 SQVTM and CDR2 ANQGSEA. The length of the CDR3 is 15 residues. V lost 7 bases, J lost 1 base, and 6 bases stayed unmatched. The DNA for the CDR3 is TGCAGCGCTTCCCGACTAGCGGGGTCCTACAATGAGCAGTTCTTC. It encodes CSASRLAGSYNEQFF.

The rearrangement uses TRBV19 and TRBJ2-7, with D perhaps TRBD1 (6 bases). The V end lost 0 bases, the J end lost 2 bases, and 11 bases lay between the germline ends. CDR1 and CDR2 (germline): LNHDA, SQIVND (reference sequence). The CDR3 has 15 amino acids. The CDR3 DNA reads as TGTGCCAGTAGTATAGATCAGGACAGAGCCTACGAGCAGTACTTC. Protein sequence: CASSIDQDRAYEQYF.

V and J are TRBV7-9 and TRBJ2-5, with 14 bases aligning to TRBD2. Trimming cost V 1 base and J 5 bases; bases outside gene matches: 3. The CDR3 consists of 16 residues. CDR1 is SEHNR and CDR2 is FQNEAQ in the germline V gene (reference sequence). The CDR3 DNA reads TGTGCCAGCAGCTTAGTTTGGACTAGCGGGGGGGAGACCCAGTACTTC. Translation: CASSLVWTSGGETQYF.

The CDR3 protein is CASSLAPGSYEQYF. In nucleotides, the CDR3 is TGTGCCAGCAGCTTGGCCCCAGGGTCCTACGAGCAGTACTTC. The chain is built from TRBV5-4 and TRBJ2-7; tentative D call: TRBD1 (5 bases). Trimming stripped 0 bases from V and 1 base from J, with 8 bases between. The CDR3 extends over 14 amino acids. CDR1 and CDR2 from the germline V gene are SGHNT and YYREEE (reference sequence).

The J gene is TRBJ2-7, the V gene TRBV5-4; 7 bases are a match to TRBD2. V lost 4 bases and J lost 2; bases outside the gene matches: 15. CDR1 is SGHNT and CDR2 is YYREEE in the germline V gene (reference sequence). CDR3 length: 17 residues. CDR3: CASSPVSSGQLTYEQYF. DNA for the CDR3: TGTGCCAGCAGCCCAGTTTCTAGCGGACAATTAACCTACGAGCAGTACTTC.

This clone was detected once. The genes are TRBV6-6 and TRBJ1-2, with D possibly matching TRBD1 (5 bases). Germline V gene lookup returns CDR1 MNHNY and CDR2 SVGAGI (reference sequence). Trimming left V 6 bases short and J 7 bases short, with 9 bases between. The CDR3 extends over 11 amino acids. The CDR3 loop reads CASSLGAGYTF. The CDR3 nucleotides read TGTGCCAGCAGCCTTGGGGCTGGCTACACCTTC.

The rearrangement joins TRBV5-4 to TRBJ2-1; 11 bases align to TRBD2. This CDR3 has 16 amino acids. V shed 4 bases and J 6 bases; nucleotides not matched to a gene: 9. CDR1 is SGHNT and CDR2 is YYREEE in the germline V gene (reference sequence). The CDR3 here is CASSVLLAGAPNEQFF. Written as DNA, the CDR3 is TGTGCCAGCAGCGTACTACTAGCGGGAGCCCCCAATGAGCAGTTCTTC.

The chain recombines TRBV4-1 with TRBJ2-7; 9 bases map to TRBD1. Germline V gene data show CDR1 as MGHRA and CDR2 as YSYEKL. The CDR3 has 16 residues. Losses at the gene ends were 1 base for V and 4 bases for J; bases not matched to a gene: 8. In DNA, the CDR3 is TGCGCCAGCAGCCAAGCTGCCGGGACAGGGAGTTACGAGCAGTACTTC. Translating gives CASSQAAGTGSYEQYF.

The chain uses TRBV25-1 and TRBJ2-3, with D possibly being TRBD2 (6 bases). Per the germline V gene, CDR1 is MGHDK and CDR2 is SYGVNS. The CDR3 extends over 16 amino acids. The germline V and J ends were trimmed by 2 bases and 0 bases, with 12 bases remaining between them. DNA of the CDR3: TGTGCCAGCAGTGAAGGGAGGCGGCAGAGCACAGATACGCAGTATTTT. This codes for CASSEGRRQSTDTQYF.

The chain uses TRBV5-1 and TRBJ2-1, with 10 bases lining up with TRBD2. Germline V CDR1 and CDR2: SGHRS, YFSETQ. Germline trimming cut 5 bases from V and 4 bases from J; bases unmatched to any gene: 9. The CDR3 runs to 16 residues. CDR3 region: CASRSELAGLYNEQFF. The CDR3, as DNA: TGCGCCAGCAGGTCAGAACTAGCGGGACTTTACAATGAGCAGTTCTTC. Together with reference TRBV5-1 and TRBJ2-1, the CDR3 gives the full variable domain: KAGVTQTPRYLIKTRGQQVTLSCSPISGHRSVSWYQQTPGQGLQFLFEYFSETQRNKGNFPGRFSGRQFSNSRSEMNVSTLELGDSALYLCASRSELAGLYNEQFFGPGTRLTVL.

The chain has TRBV6-1 and TRBJ1-2; D unclear. CDR3 size: 14 residues. Germline-derived CDR1 and CDR2 are MNHNS and SASEGT. CDR3 residues: CGAGQAGFYYGYTF. The DNA for the CDR3 is TGTGGGGCGGGTCAGGCCGGATTTTACTATGGCTACACCTTC.

The chain combines TRBV4-3 with TRBJ2-1; TRBD2 matches 8 bases. Trimming cost V 0 bases and J 3 bases; bases outside gene matches: 10. This CDR3 is 18 amino acids long. CDR1 LGHNA and CDR2 YSLEER come from the germline V gene. CDR3 sequence (DNA): TGCGCCAGCAGCCAAGATTATGTCCGGGGGGGCTTCTACAATGAGCAGTTCTTC. As protein: CASSQDYVRGGFYNEQFF.

This clone has just a few counts. The J gene is TRBJ1-3, the V gene TRBV29-1; TRBD1 matches at 11 bases. Germline trimming cut 1 base from V and 2 bases from J; bases unmatched to any gene: 7. This CDR3 is 17 amino acids long. Germline values: CDR1 SQVTM, CDR2 ANQGSEA. CDR3 protein: CSVEGTGGVRAGNTIYF. DNA for the CDR3: TGCAGCGTTGAAGGGACAGGGGGCGTGAGGGCTGGAAACACCATATATTTT. Using reference TRBV29-1 and TRBJ1-3 for the parts outside the CDR3, the full variable domain is SAVISQKPSRDICQRGTSLTIQCQVDSQVTMMFWYRQQPGQSLTLIATANQGSEATYESGFVIDKFPISRPNLTFSTLTVSNMSPEDSSIYLCSVEGTGGVRAGNTIYFGEGSWLTVV.

The CDR3 coding sequence is TGTGCCAGCAGATCCGTGTTCCCAGATACGCAGTATTTT. Amino acid sequence: CASRSVFPDTQYF. This chain connects TRBV27 to TRBJ2-3, with D hard to call. The germline V gene encodes CDR1 MNHEY and CDR2 SMNVEV (reference sequence). Trimming removed 6 bases from V and 4 bases from J, with 11 bases in between. The CDR3 loop spans 13 amino acids.

V gene TRBV14 combines with J gene TRBJ2-7, with D possibly TRBD2 on 5 matching bases. The CDR3 has 13 amino acids. Germline-derived CDR1 and CDR2 are SGHDN and FVKESK. V dropped 3 bases and J dropped 1 base, with 7 bases sitting between them. CDR3 bases: TGTGCCAGCAGCCACGAGGGATCCTACGAGCAGTACTTC. It yields the protein CASSHEGSYEQYF.

CDR3 protein: CASSFVSATGGNEQYF. In DNA, the CDR3 is TGTGCCAGCAGTTTCGTCTCGGCGACAGGGGGGAACGAGCAGTACTTC. V and J are TRBV27 and TRBJ2-7; TRBD1 matches 9 bases. The germline V gene encodes CDR1 MNHEY and CDR2 SMNVEV (reference sequence). The ends lost 3 bases at V and 5 bases at J; junction bases unmatched: 11. The CDR3 consists of 16 residues.

This clone was counted only a few times. The chain uses TRBV30 and TRBJ2-1, with TRBD2 matching 9 bases. The CDR3 runs to 15 residues. Germline V gene sequence: CDR1 GTSNPN, CDR2 SVGIG (reference sequence). V lost 7 bases, J lost 0 bases, and 7 bases stayed unmatched. The CDR3 loop reads CAFNSGSLSYNEQFF. The DNA for the CDR3 is TGTGCCTTTAATAGCGGGAGCCTCTCCTACAATGAGCAGTTCTTC.

The CDR3 DNA follows: TGCGCCAGCAGTCACGGCCCGACACAGCCTCCGGCAGCTTTCTTT. Residues: CASSHGPTQPPAAFF. The chain combines TRBV23-1 with TRBJ1-1, with D unclear. TRBV23-1 is reported as an ORF; its role is uncertain. Trimming cost V 3 bases and J 10 bases, with 21 bases left between them. This CDR3 comprises 15 residues.

This clone showed up just once. The chain joins TRBV7-9 to TRBJ1-6, with D possibly TRBD1 on 5 matching bases. The CDR3 is 14 amino acids. CDR1 is SEHNR, CDR2 FQNEAQ, per germline (reference sequence). V lost 5 bases and J 10 bases, leaving 15 bases between the germline ends. CDR3 region: CASSVPGGNSPLHF. The CDR3 DNA reads TGTGCCAGCAGCGTCCCCGGGGGGAACTCACCCCTCCACTTT.

This clone has a single count. The J gene is TRBJ1-4, the V gene TRBV30; 7 bases fit TRBD1. The CDR3 is 15 residues long. In germline, CDR1 is GTSNPN, CDR2 SVGIG (reference sequence). V gave up 0 bases and J gave up 7 bases; unmatched junction bases: 8. The CDR3 protein is CAWSVARGLPEKLFF. In DNA form, the CDR3 reads TGTGCCTGGAGTGTAGCCAGGGGGTTACCTGAAAAACTGTTTTTT.

The CDR3, as DNA: TGCGCCAGCAGCCAAGTTTATACAGGGAGTTCGAACACCGGGGAGCTGTTTTTT. Its translation: CASSQVYTGSSNTGELFF. V usage is TRBV4-1 and J usage is TRBJ2-2; D is possibly TRBD1 (6 bases). The germline V and J ends were trimmed by 1 base and 0 bases, with 15 bases remaining between them. Looked up from germline, CDR1 is MGHRA and CDR2 is YSYEKL. The CDR3 extends over 18 amino acids.